Listed below are T cell receptor beta chains from one sample, sequenced in a study of T cell responses to AZD1222 COVID-19 vaccine. Sequencing was performed with immunoSEQ multiplex PCR; in TCRdb, only in-frame clones are kept and a portion is missing. The repertoire includes about 140,000 clones, 70% to 90% of them detected once, and 5% to 5.5% sits in the top ten. The sample here was peripheral blood, taken 28 days after the second AZD1222 dose. All receptors come from an adult who received the AZD1222 COVID-19 vaccine. CDR3s leave out the opening cysteine and the closing phenylalanine or tryptophan. The listing skips clone size in some rows; elsewhere it reads once, few, many or a size class.

- TRBJ1-1 TRBV5-1 ASSYTGENTEAF
- TRBJ2-5 TRBV5-5 ASSFSGGLQETQY
- TRBJ2-1 TRBV5-4 ASSSGGITNEQF
- TRBJ1-3 TRBV7-6 ASSALGGEGGASGNTIY
- TRBJ2-5 TRBV2 ASSNVGGETQY
- TRBJ1-4 TRBV27 ASSIMAPLSGFKGVTNEKLF
- TRBJ1-1 TRBV7-9 ASSYGDTEAF
- TRBJ2-7 TRBV7-9 ASSLAGHEQY
- TRBJ1-1 TRBV7-2 ASSGDSNGEAF
- TRBJ1-2 TRBV30 AWTRGRGYGYT
once TRBJ2-1 TRBV7-8 ASSRGWGSYNEQF
- TRBJ1-4 TRBV5-1 ASSLGGTNEKLF
- TRBJ1-5 TRBV27 ASRRQWNSNQPQH
once TRBJ2-1 TRBV6-4 ASSRGGGGEQF
- TRBJ2-7 TRBV7-6 ASSLFGGGINEQY
- TRBJ2-7 TRBV19 ASSIAVTSDSYEQY
- TRBJ1-2 TRBV30 AWSLPLPDRPWGYGYT
- TRBJ2-3 TRBV18 ASSPTGGADTQY
- TRBJ1-1 TRBV11-3 ASSPNSRDTEAF
- TRBJ2-2 TRBV11-3 ASSQWGASAGELF
- TRBJ1-2 TRBV19 ASSRPGARAAYGYT
- TRBJ2-1 TRBV10-3 AIRGVSYNEQF
- TRBJ2-7 TRBV11-2 ASSKGLAGVSIAYEQY
- TRBJ2-2 TRBV18 ASSPQDLTGELF
- TRBJ1-4 TRBV6-5 ASSYSGTGPSEKLF
once TRBJ1-1 TRBV27 ASISWASEAF
- TRBJ1-1 TRBV7-9 ASTLENTEAF
- TRBJ2-3 TRBV5-6 ASSLDRVTDTQY
- TRBJ2-1 TRBV7-2 ASSLSGMRNEQF
- TRBJ1-2 TRBV11-2 ASSLEQGYGYT
- TRBJ1-2 TRBV27 ASSSLGQGGGYT
- TRBJ1-1 TRBV6-6 ASSYGEGNTEAF
- TRBJ1-1 TRBV18 ASSPRDRGSLNTEAF
- TRBJ1-2 TRBV6-6 ASSSQQGGYGYT
few TRBJ1-2 TRBV7-9 ASPSGSEGYT
- TRBJ1-1 TRBV29-1 SVEAGTRWDNKNTEAF
- TRBJ1-4 TRBV19 ASSILTTRDEKLF
- TRBJ2-1 TRBV6-9 ASSSDTSSYNEQF
- TRBJ2-1 TRBV6-5 ASSSPTEDEQF
- TRBJ2-3 TRBV7-2 ASSLQRVGDTQY
- TRBJ1-6 TRBV28 ASSLPQKASPLH